These 12 T cell receptor beta chains were sequenced from one sample in a study of vaccination effects on CD4 cells after COVID-19. Antigens of these TCRs are unknown. Before any sequencing was done, the ViraFEST assay used viral peptide pools to expand antigen-specific CD4+ T cells. Subsequent to a culture period of 10 days, CD4+ T cells were isolated. All participants had two doses of either the BNT162b2 or mRNA-1273 vaccine. Repertoires were generated with immunoSEQ multiplex PCR, while TCRdb's copy carries only in-frame clones and drops some. Among 25,000 to 30,000 clones listed, roughly 80% were seen once. Sample: CD4+ T cells from PBMCs cultured with HCoV-NL63 spike peptides, taken after COVID-19 vaccination. The receptors here all came from a human donor who received a COVID-19 vaccine.

The chain uses TRBV7-2 and TRBJ1-6, with D perhaps TRBD1 (5 bases). Trimming cost V 5 bases and J 16 bases, with 18 bases left between them. This CDR3 has 13 residues. Germline assignment: CDR1 SGHTA and CDR2 FQGNSA. The CDR3 here is CASSPIYSRALHF. The CDR3 nucleotides read TGTGCCAGCAGCCCCATTTATAGCAGGGCGCTCCACTTT. Full variable domain (outside the CDR3, taken from reference TRBV7-2 and TRBJ1-6): GAGVSQSPSNKVTEKGKDVELRCDPISGHTALYWYRQSLGQGLEFLIYFQGNSAPDKSGLPSDRFSAERTGGSVSTLTIQRTQQEDSAVYLCASSPIYSRALHFGNGTRLTVT.

The rearrangement uses TRBV7-9 and TRBJ1-4; TRBD1 matches 9 bases. The CDR3 covers 16 residues. Germline V lookup: CDR1 SEHNR, CDR2 FQNEAQ (reference sequence). V was pared by 1 base and J by 8 bases, with 8 bases of the junction left unmatched. The CDR3 bases are TGTGCCAGCAGCTTAGGTTACGGCGGGACAGGGGAAAAACTGTTTTTT. It specifies CASSLGYGGTGEKLFF.

This chain links TRBV6-1 with TRBJ2-7; D assignment may be TRBD1 or TRBD2 (5 bases each). V lost 2 bases to trimming and J lost 3 bases, with 14 bases between them. There are 15 residues in the CDR3. Germline V gives CDR1 MNHNS, CDR2 SASEGT. Here the CDR3 DNA reads TGTGCCAGCAGTGAATCTAAGGGACCCTTCTACGAGCAGTACTTC. Its translation is CASSESKGPFYEQYF.

The rearrangement links TRBV29-1 to TRBJ2-5; the D is unclear. The germline V gene has CDR1 SQVTM and CDR2 ANQGSEA. The CDR3 runs to 12 residues. With 7 bases removed from V and 1 base from J, the gap between germline ends came to 10 bases. CDR3 nucleotide sequence: TGCAGCGCGACCGCATCCCAAGAGACCCAGTACTTC. Translating it yields CSATASQETQYF. Looking up the rest from reference TRBV29-1 and TRBJ2-5 gives the full variable domain: SAVISQKPSRDICQRGTSLTIQCQVDSQVTMMFWYRQQPGQSLTLIATANQGSEATYESGFVIDKFPISRPNLTFSTLTVSNMSPEDSSIYLCSATASQETQYFGPGTRLLVL.

V usage is TRBV19 and J usage is TRBJ1-2; D is unclear. Germline V lookup: CDR1 LNHDA, CDR2 SQIVND (reference sequence). The germline V and J ends were trimmed by 3 bases and 6 bases, with 11 bases remaining between them. This CDR3 has 13 residues. The CDR3 DNA follows: TGTGCCAGTAGTATGCCAGGAGTAAATGGCTACACCTTC. Amino acid sequence: CASSMPGVNGYTF.

This clone was observed a single time. The J gene is TRBJ2-5, the V gene TRBV4-2; 9 positions agree with TRBD2. The CDR3 extends over 16 amino acids. CDR1 and CDR2 (germline): LGHNA, YNFKEQ. Unmatched junction bases numbered 8, after V lost 1 base and J lost 5 bases. As DNA, the CDR3 is TGTGCCAGCAGCCAAGGATTTAGCGGGGGAAGTGAGACCCAGTACTTC. Protein sequence: CASSQGFSGGSETQYF.

This clone is judged medium-sized. The genes are TRBV7-9 and TRBJ2-1, with TRBD2 identical over 10 bases. The germline V gene encodes CDR1 SEHNR and CDR2 FQNEAQ (reference sequence). J was trimmed by 4 bases and V by 5 bases; bases with no gene match: 5. The CDR3 extends over 15 amino acids. CDR3 DNA sequence: TGTGCCAGCAGCGCGAATAGCGGGGGGTACAATGAGCAGTTCTTC. This translates into CASSANSGGYNEQFF.

J is TRBJ2-7 and V is TRBV12-1; the D call in the table, TRBD1, was not verified against the DNA. TRBV12-1 is noted as a pseudogene. The CDR3 spans 14 residues. DNA of the CDR3: TGTGCCAGCAGCTCGACAGGGGCGGCCTACGAGCAGTACTTC. Translation: CASSSTGAAYEQYF.

The rearrangement joins TRBV5-6 to TRBJ1-1, with D possibly TRBD1 on 5 matching bases. Trimming cost V 3 bases and J 0 bases, with 12 bases left between them. The germline V gene encodes CDR1 SGHDT and CDR2 YYEEEE. The CDR3 runs 15 residues. CDR3 residues: CASSSGLELNTEAFF. CDR3 in DNA: TGTGCCAGCAGCTCGGGGCTTGAGCTGAACACTGAAGCTTTCTTT. Full variable domain (rest looked up from reference TRBV5-6 and TRBJ1-1): DAGVTQSPTHLIKTRGQQVTLRCSPKSGHDTVSWYQQALGQGPQFIFQYYEEEERQRGNFPDRFSGHQFPNYSSELNVNALLLGDSALYLCASSSGLELNTEAFFGQGTRLTVV.

The genes are TRBV5-5 and TRBJ1-1; 8 positions agree with TRBD1. J gave up 2 bases and V 2 bases, and 8 bases lay outside the gene matches. The CDR3 has 16 residues. Germline values: CDR1 SGHKS, CDR2 YYEKEE (reference sequence). CDR3 sequence (DNA): TGTGCCAGCAGCTTTGGAGTGGACAGGGTAAACACTGAAGCTTTCTTT. It is translated as CASSFGVDRVNTEAFF.

J is TRBJ1-5 and V is TRBV7-9, with TRBD1 matching over 8 bases. Trimming took 5 bases from V and 3 from J; bases not matched to a gene: 6. Germline V gene lookup returns CDR1 SEHNR and CDR2 FQNEAQ (reference sequence). The CDR3 has 15 residues. DNA for the CDR3: TGTGCCAGCAGCCTGGACAGGGTCTCCAATCAGCCCCAGCATTTT. Amino acid sequence: CASSLDRVSNQPQHF. The full variable domain, its missing parts supplied by reference TRBV7-9 and TRBJ1-5, is DTGVSQNPRHKITKRGQNVTFRCDPISEHNRLYWYRQTLGQGPEFLTYFQNEAQLEKSRLLSDRFSAERPKGSFSTLEIQRTEQGDSAMYLCASSLDRVSNQPQHFGDGTRLSIL.

The chain recombines TRBV10-3 with TRBJ2-7, with D possibly TRBD2 on 7 matching bases. Trimming left V 8 bases short and J 5 bases short, with 13 bases between. The CDR3 contains 12 residues. From germline, CDR1 is ENHRY and CDR2 SYGVKD. The CDR3: CAIGRGGDEQYF. In DNA, the CDR3 is TGTGCCATCGGAAGAGGGGGGGACGAGCAGTACTTC.